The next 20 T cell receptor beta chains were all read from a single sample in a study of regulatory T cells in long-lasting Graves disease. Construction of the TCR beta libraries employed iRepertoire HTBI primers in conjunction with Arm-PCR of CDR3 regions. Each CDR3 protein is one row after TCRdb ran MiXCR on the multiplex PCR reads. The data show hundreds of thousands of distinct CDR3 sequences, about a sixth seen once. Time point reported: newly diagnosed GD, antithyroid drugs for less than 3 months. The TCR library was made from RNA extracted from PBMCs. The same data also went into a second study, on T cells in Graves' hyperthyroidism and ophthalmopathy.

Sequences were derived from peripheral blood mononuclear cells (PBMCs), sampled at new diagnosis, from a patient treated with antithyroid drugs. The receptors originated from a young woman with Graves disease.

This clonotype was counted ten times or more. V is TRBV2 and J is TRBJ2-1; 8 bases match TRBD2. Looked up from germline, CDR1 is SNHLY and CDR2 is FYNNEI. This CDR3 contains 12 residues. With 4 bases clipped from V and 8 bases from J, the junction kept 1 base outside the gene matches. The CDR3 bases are TGTGCCAGCAGTGGGACTAGCTATGAGCAGTTCTTC. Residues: CASSGTSYEQFF.

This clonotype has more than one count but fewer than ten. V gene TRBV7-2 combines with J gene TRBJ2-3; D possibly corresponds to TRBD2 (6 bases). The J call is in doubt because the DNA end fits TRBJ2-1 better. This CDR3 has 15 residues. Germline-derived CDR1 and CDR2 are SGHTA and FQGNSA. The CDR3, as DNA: TGTGCCAGCAGCTTAGCCCGGGACTTTTACAATGAGCAGTTCTTC. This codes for CASSLARDFYNEQFF.

CDR3 DNA: TGCAGTGCTAGACCTCGGACTAGCGGTTTCTCCTACGAGCAGTACTTC. Translation: CSARPRTSGFSYEQYF. The chain combines TRBV20-1 with TRBJ2-7, with 10 bases lining up with TRBD2. Germline V gene sequence: CDR1 DFQATT, CDR2 SNEGSKA (reference sequence). The CDR3 totals 16 residues. V shed 2 bases and J 0 bases; nucleotides not matched to a gene: 7.

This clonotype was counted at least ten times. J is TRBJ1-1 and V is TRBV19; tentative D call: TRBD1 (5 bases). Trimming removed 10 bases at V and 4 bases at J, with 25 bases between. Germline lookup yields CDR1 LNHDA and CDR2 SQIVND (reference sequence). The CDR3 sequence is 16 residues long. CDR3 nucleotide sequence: TGTGCCACCTACTTTCCCAGAGGGGCGCGGGGCACTGAAGCTTTCTTT. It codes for CATYFPRGARGTEAFF.

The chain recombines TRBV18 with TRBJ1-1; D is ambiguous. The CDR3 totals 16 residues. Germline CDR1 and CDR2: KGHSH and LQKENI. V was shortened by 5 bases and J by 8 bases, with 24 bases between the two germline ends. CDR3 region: CASSTSGPNLGTEAFF. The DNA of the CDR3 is TGTGCCAGCTCAACAAGCGGGCCGAATCTCGGCACCGAAGCTTTCTTT.

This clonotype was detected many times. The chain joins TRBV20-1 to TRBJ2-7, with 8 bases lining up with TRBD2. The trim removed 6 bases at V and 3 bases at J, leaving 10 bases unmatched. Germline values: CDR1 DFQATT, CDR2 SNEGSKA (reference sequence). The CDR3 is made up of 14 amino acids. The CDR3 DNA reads TGCAGTGCCATAGTAGCGGGAAAAGGCTACGAGCAGTACTTC. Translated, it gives CSAIVAGKGYEQYF.

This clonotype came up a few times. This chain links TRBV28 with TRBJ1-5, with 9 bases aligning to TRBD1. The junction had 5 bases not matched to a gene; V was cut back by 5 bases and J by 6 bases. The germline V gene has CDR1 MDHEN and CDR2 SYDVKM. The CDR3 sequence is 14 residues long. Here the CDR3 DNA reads TGTGCCAGCAGTGCCGGGACAGGGATTCAGCCCCAGCATTTT. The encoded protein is CASSAGTGIQPQHF.

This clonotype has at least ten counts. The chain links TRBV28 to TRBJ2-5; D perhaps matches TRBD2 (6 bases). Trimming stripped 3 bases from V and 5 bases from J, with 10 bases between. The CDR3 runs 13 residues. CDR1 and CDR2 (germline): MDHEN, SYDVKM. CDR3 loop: CASSFLSGETQYF. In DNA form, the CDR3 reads TGTGCCAGCAGTTTCCTCAGCGGGGAGACCCAGTACTTC.

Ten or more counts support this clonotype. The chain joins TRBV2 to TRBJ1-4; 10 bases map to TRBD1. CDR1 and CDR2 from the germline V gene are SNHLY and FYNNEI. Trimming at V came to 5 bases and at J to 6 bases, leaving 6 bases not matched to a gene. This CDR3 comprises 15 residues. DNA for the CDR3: TGTGCCAGCAGTTTTATCGGGACAGGGGATGAAAAACTGTTTTTT. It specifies CASSFIGTGDEKLFF.

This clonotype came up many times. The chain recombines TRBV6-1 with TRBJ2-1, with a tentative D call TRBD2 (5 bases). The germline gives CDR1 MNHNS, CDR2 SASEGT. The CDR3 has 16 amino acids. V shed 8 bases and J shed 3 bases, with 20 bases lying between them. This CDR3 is CASGGQLRSNYNEQFF. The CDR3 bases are TGTGCCAGCGGCGGGCAGCTTAGGTCTAACTACAATGAGCAGTTCTTC.

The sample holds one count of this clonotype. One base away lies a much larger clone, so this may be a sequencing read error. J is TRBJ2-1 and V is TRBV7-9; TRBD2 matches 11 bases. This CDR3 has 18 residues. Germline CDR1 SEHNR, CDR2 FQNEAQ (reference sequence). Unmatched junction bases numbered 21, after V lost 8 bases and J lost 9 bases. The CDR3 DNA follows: TGTGCCAGCCAAGGAAGGCTAGCGGGAGGTTTACGAAGGGGTGAGCAGTTCTTC. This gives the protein CASQGRLAGGLRRGEQFF.

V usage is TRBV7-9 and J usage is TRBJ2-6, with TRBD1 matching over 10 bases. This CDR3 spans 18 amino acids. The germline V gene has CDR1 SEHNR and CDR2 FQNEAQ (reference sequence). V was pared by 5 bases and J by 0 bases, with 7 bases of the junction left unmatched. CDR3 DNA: TGTGCCAGCAGCACGCGACAGGGGGCTAGCTCTGGGGCCAACGTCCTGACTTTC. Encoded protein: CASSTRQGASSGANVLTF.

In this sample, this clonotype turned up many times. This CDR3 is CSARGAQALRGSYNEQFF. CDR3 nucleotides: TGCAGTGCTAGAGGGGCCCAAGCGCTCCGAGGCTCCTACAATGAGCAGTTCTTC. The chain recombines TRBV20-1 with TRBJ2-1; no firm D call. The V and J ends lost 1 base and 0 bases respectively, with 19 bases between them. This CDR3 contains 18 residues. Germline V gene lookup returns CDR1 DFQATT and CDR2 SNEGSKA (reference sequence).

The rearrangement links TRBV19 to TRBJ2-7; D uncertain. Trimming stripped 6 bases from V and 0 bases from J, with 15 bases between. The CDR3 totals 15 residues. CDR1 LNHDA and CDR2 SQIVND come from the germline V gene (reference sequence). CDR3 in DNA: TGTGCCAGTAGCCTGACCGATAGTAACTCCTACGAGCAGTACTTC. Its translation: CASSLTDSNSYEQYF.

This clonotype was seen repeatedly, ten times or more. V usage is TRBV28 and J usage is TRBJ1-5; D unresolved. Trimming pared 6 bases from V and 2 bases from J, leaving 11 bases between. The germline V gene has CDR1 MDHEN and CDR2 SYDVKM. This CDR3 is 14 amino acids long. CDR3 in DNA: TGTGCCAGCAGCCCTCTCCCGGGCAATCAGCCCCAGCATTTT. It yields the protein CASSPLPGNQPQHF.

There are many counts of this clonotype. CDR3 nucleotide sequence: TGTGCCAGCTCACCAGTGCAGGGTATCGGCGGCAATCAGCCCCAGCATTTT. Its protein is CASSPVQGIGGNQPQHF. This rearrangement joins TRBV18 to TRBJ1-5; perhaps TRBD1 as D (5 bases). V dropped 2 bases and J dropped 2 bases, with 16 bases sitting between them. CDR3 size: 17 residues. CDR1 and CDR2 from the germline V gene are KGHSH and LQKENI.

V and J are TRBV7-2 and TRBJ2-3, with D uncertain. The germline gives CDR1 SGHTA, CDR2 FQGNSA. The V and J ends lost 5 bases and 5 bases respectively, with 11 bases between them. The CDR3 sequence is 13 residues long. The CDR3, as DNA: TGTGCCAGCAGCCCGGGTAGGGAAGATACGCAGTATTTT. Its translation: CASSPGREDTQYF. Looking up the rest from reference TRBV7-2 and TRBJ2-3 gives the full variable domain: GAGVSQSPSNKVTEKGKDVELRCDPISGHTALYWYRQSLGQGLEFLIYFQGNSAPDKSGLPSDRFSAERTGGSVSTLTIQRTQQEDSAVYLCASSPGREDTQYFGPGTRLTVL.

The CDR3 coding sequence is TGTGCCAGCCGGTGGGGGGAGACCCAGTACTTC. Encoded protein: CASRWGETQYF. The rearrangement uses TRBV27 and TRBJ2-5; D assignment may be TRBD1 or TRBD2 (5 bases each). There are 11 residues in the CDR3. V was shortened by 8 bases and J by 5 bases, with 9 bases between the two germline ends. Germline V gives CDR1 MNHEY, CDR2 SMNVEV (reference sequence).

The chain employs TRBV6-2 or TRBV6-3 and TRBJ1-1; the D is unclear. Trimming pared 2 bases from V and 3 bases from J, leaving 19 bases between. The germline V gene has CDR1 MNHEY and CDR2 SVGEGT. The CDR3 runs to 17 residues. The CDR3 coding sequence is TGTGCCAGCAGTTACAGGGCCCGTCGAGGGAGGGACACTGAAGCTTTCTTT. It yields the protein CASSYRARRGRDTEAFF.

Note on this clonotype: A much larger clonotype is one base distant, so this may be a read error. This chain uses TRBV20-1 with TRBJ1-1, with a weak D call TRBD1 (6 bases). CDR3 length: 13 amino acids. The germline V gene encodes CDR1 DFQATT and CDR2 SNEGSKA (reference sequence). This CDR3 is CSAALGGGVIAYF. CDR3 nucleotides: TGCAGTGCTGCCCTGGGAGGGGGGGTGATAGCTTACTTT.